The rows below give T cell receptor beta chains drawn from one sample of a study of naive and memory T cell subsets. Using its own MiXCR run on the UMI-ligation and nested PCR reads, TCRdb lists one record per CDR3 protein. The repertoire holds tens of thousands of distinct CDR3 sequences, roughly 14% seen once, with roughly a fifth in the top ten. Sequencing was carried out using effector memory CD4+ T cells from blood. These TCRs come from a human donor in good health. Each CDR3 is given with its conserved first and last residue.

v_gene | CDR3aa
TRBV12-3/TRBV12-4 | CASSLIRSLAGVGEQYF
TRBV20-1 | CSAIAGDGTDTQYF
TRBV28 | CASGQQYEQYF
TRBV6-2/TRBV6-3 | CASSPTLREQYF
TRBV29-1 | CSVRTWNTEAFF
TRBV2 | CASSGRTGGGNEQFF
TRBV4-3 | CASSQEGQTSGANVLTF
TRBV10-3 | CAITRTSGNTDTQYF
TRBV10-3 | CAIKGTGNGYTF
TRBV4-1 | CASRPIAGINEQFF
TRBV9 | CASSETPLGTQYF
TRBV9 | CASSVGLGVEGIDEQYF
TRBV5-1 | CASSSQETQYF
TRBV12-3/TRBV12-4 | CASSRDRGPRYTF
TRBV19 | CASSIVQGTSYEQYF
TRBV29-1 | CSVTQGGTYNEQFF
TRBV25-1 | CASSEPAGGRNEQFF
TRBV7-9 | CASSVKPGLAGGTSEQFF
TRBV7-2 | CASSSPGGYGYTF
TRBV12-3/TRBV12-4 | CASSLSSLLNYGYTF
TRBV10-3 | CAISKTGPRETQYF
TRBV6-5 | CASSYWTSGYEQYF
TRBV12-3/TRBV12-4 | CASSLALWGSNEKLFF
TRBV20-1 | CSASLATRTTDTQYF
TRBV29-1 | CSASTGSHKGGELFF
TRBV20-1 | CSARDYTGGGPSYNEQFF
TRBV7-2 | CASSLAGASGAYEQYF
TRBV5-5 | CASSLGDRVTDTQYF
TRBV27 | CASNLIEGVKYEQYF
TRBV5-5 | CASSRSGQGGSYNEQFF
TRBV5-5 | CASSLVLAEETQYF
TRBV9 | CASSPMEGQSPLHF
TRBV7-9 | CASSFGNSGNTIYF
TRBV7-9 | CASSPGMGSETQYF
TRBV25-1 | CASSEWGNQPQHF
TRBV2 | CASRRLASRTGNEQYF
TRBV28 | CASRPRGQYGYTF
TRBV15 | CATDSESYGYTF
TRBV12-3/TRBV12-4 | CASSWSSRNNSPLHF
TRBV12-3/TRBV12-4 | CASRVASAIRGTGELFF
TRBV27 | CASRGTSGAHEQYF
TRBV14 | CASSPTAVGTQYF
TRBV7-2 | CASSPGSGARGEKLFF
TRBV20-1 | CSATLSGQETQYF
TRBV28 | CASMNSNYGYTF
TRBV20-1 | CSAGPGQILAKNIQYF
TRBV4-2 | CASMEPGLAGGPTDTQYF
TRBV2 | CASSESGFQNIQYF
TRBV29-1 | CSVEGQALRYTF
TRBV5-1 | CASSLALDYYNEQFF
TRBV27 | CASSPPRWGSYEQYF